The 24 T cell receptor beta chains below all came from one sample that was sequenced in a study of blood T cell repertoires in COVID-19 (dated by TCRdb to 2020 to 2022). Libraries were built with the immunoSEQ multiplex PCR assay. TCRdb's version of the immuneACCESS table is confined to in-frame rearrangements and falls short of the full clone set. An unresolved V gene accounts for under half of the shortfall where checked; the remainder is of unknown origin. The sample table shows about 120,000 clones, and approximately 70% are seen once. The ten top clones hold more than 0.75% of the sample. Material: peripheral blood. The receptors here all came from a human donor with acute or convalescent COVID-19. The donor label of this sample is uncertain.

This chain connects TRBV28 to TRBJ1-5, with D possibly matching TRBD1 (5 bases). Trimming removed 6 bases from V and 0 bases from J, with 9 bases in between. The CDR3 runs to 14 residues. From germline, CDR1 is MDHEN and CDR2 SYDVKM. The CDR3 nucleotides read TGTGCCAGCAGCCTCAGGGCTAGCAATCAGCCCCAGCATTTT. This gives the protein CASSLRASNQPQHF.

CDR3 loop: CASSLAAGAPEAFF. CDR3 nucleotide sequence: TGCGCCAGCAGCTTGGCCGCAGGGGCCCCTGAAGCTTTCTTT. The chain uses TRBV5-1 and TRBJ1-1; TRBD1 is a possible D gene (6 bases). Germline CDR1 and CDR2: SGHRS and YFSETQ. V was shortened by 0 bases and J by 6 bases, with 12 bases between the two germline ends. This CDR3 is 14 amino acids long.

The rearrangement joins TRBV3-1 (or the pseudogene TRBV3-2) to TRBJ2-4; weak D call: TRBD2 (7 bases). The ends were cut back, 2 bases at V and 9 bases at J, with 14 bases in the middle. Germline CDR1 LGHDT, CDR2 YNNKEL (reference sequence). The CDR3 has 14 amino acids. The CDR3, as DNA: TGTGCCAGCAGCCAATCTGCGGGGGCTGGCATTCAGTACTTC. This codes for CASSQSAGAGIQYF.

The rearrangement joins TRBV21-1 to TRBJ1-2; the table calls TRBD1, which could not be checked here. TRBV21-1 is given as a pseudogene. The CDR3 runs 14 residues. CDR3 nucleotides: TGTGCCAGCAGCAATAACAGGTCGAGCTATGGCTACACCTTC. Translated, it gives CASSNNRSSYGYTF.

The chain is built from TRBV3-1 (or the pseudogene TRBV3-2) and TRBJ2-2; tentatively, D is TRBD1 (6 bases). The CDR3 spans 15 residues. Trimming left V 6 bases short and J 3 bases short, with 14 bases between. CDR1 and CDR2 from the germline V gene are LGHDT and YNNKEL (reference sequence). The CDR3 reads CASRRTGSDTGELFF. For the CDR3, the DNA is TGTGCCAGCAGACGAACAGGGTCTGACACCGGGGAGCTGTTTTTT.

This clone was picked up many times. This rearrangement joins TRBV4-1 to TRBJ1-4; 9 nucleotides align to TRBD1. The length of the CDR3 is 15 residues. With 5 bases clipped from V and 4 bases from J, the junction kept 5 bases outside the gene matches. CDR1 and CDR2 (germline): MGHRA, YSYEKL. In nucleotides, the CDR3 is TGCGCCAGCAGCACTCAGACAGGGGGTAATGAAAAACTGTTTTTT. This codes for CASSTQTGGNEKLFF.

The chain employs TRBV20-1 and TRBJ1-4, with TRBD1 as a possible D gene (6 bases). Germline lookup yields CDR1 DFQATT and CDR2 SNEGSKA (reference sequence). V was clipped by 3 bases and J by 8 bases, with 13 bases between them. The CDR3 is 13 amino acids. The CDR3: CSASHRAREKLFF. CDR3 nucleotide sequence: TGCAGTGCTAGTCACAGGGCTCGGGAAAAACTGTTTTTT.

The V and J genes are TRBV3-1 (or the pseudogene TRBV3-2) and TRBJ2-5, with 7 bases identical to TRBD1. Germline lookup yields CDR1 LGHDT and CDR2 YNNKEL (reference sequence). V lost 4 bases to trimming and J lost 5 bases; unmatched junction nucleotides: 10. CDR3 length equals 15 residues. The CDR3 reads CASSLSLTGVETQYF. The DNA of the CDR3 is TGTGCCAGCAGCCTATCCCTTACAGGGGTGGAGACCCAGTACTTC.

In regard to this clone: The same CDR3 also results from other DNA sequences found in this sample. The V call is TRBV11-2, the J call TRBJ2-5; 7 bases are shared with TRBD2. The CDR3 spans 13 residues. CDR1 is SGHAT, CDR2 FQNNGV, per germline. J lost 2 bases, V lost 6 bases, and 3 bases had no gene match. The CDR3 region is CASRGGGQETQYF. Written as DNA, the CDR3 is TGTGCCAGCAGGGGCGGGGGACAAGAGACCCAGTACTTC. The full variable domain, completed using reference TRBV11-2 and TRBJ2-5, is EAGVAQSPRYKIIEKRQSVAFWCNPISGHATLYWYQQILGQGPKLLIQFQNNGVVDDSQLPKDRFSAERLKGVDSTLKIQPAKLEDSAVYLCASRGGGQETQYFGPGTRLLVL.

This clone has a handful of counts. The V and J genes are TRBV6-2 or TRBV6-3 and TRBJ1-5, with D perhaps TRBD1 (6 bases). Trimming removed 2 bases from V and 6 bases from J, with 8 bases in between. CDR3 length: 13 residues. The germline V gene encodes CDR1 MNHEY and CDR2 SVGEGT. CDR3 sequence (DNA): TGTGCCAGCAGTTACCAAGGGGGTCAGCCCCAGCATTTT. Translated: CASSYQGGQPQHF.

The chain uses TRBV5-1 and TRBJ1-3, with D maybe TRBD1 (5 bases). V was pared by 3 bases and J by 1 base, with 14 bases between. Germline CDR1 and CDR2: SGHRS and YFSETQ. The CDR3 is 16 amino acids. Here the CDR3 reads CASSWQAGTSGNTIYF. CDR3 DNA sequence: TGCGCCAGCAGCTGGCAGGCAGGGACTTCTGGAAACACCATATATTTT.

This chain uses TRBV29-1 with TRBJ2-1; D is unresolved. Germline values: CDR1 SQVTM, CDR2 ANQGSEA. V lost 6 bases and J lost 0, with 9 bases in between. This CDR3 is 13 amino acids long. In DNA form, the CDR3 reads TGCAGCGTGAGTAGGAGCTCCTACAATGAGCAGTTCTTC. It encodes CSVSRSSYNEQFF.

This chain uses TRBV18 with TRBJ2-3; weak D call: TRBD1 (6 bases). This CDR3 region has 14 residues. Germline lookup yields CDR1 KGHSH and CDR2 LQKENI. The germline V and J ends were trimmed by 5 bases and 0 bases, with 9 bases remaining between them. The CDR3 loop reads CASSVDRSTDTQYF. The CDR3 DNA follows: TGTGCCAGCTCAGTTGACAGGAGCACAGATACGCAGTATTTT.

This clone was observed at least ten times. V and J are TRBV4-1 and TRBJ2-1, with D maybe TRBD1 (5 bases). The germline CDR1 and CDR2 sequences are MGHRA and YSYEKL. V was trimmed by 4 bases and J by 3 bases, leaving 7 bases between them. The CDR3 is made up of 13 amino acids. The CDR3 DNA reads as TGCGCCAGCAGCCCCGGACACTACAATGAGCAGTTCTTC. Encoded protein: CASSPGHYNEQFF.

The chain employs TRBV18 and TRBJ2-7, with TRBD1 identical over 10 bases. Germline lookup yields CDR1 KGHSH and CDR2 LQKENI. CDR3 length equals 15 residues. Trimming took 2 bases from V and 1 from J; bases not matched to a gene: 2. CDR3 coding DNA: TGTGCCAGCTCACCAGGGACAGGGGTATCCTACGAGCAGTACGTC. Its translation: CASSPGTGVSYEQYV.

The rearrangement joins TRBV4-2 to TRBJ2-3; possibly TRBD1 for D (6 bases). Germline V lookup: CDR1 LGHNA, CDR2 YNFKEQ. This CDR3 is built from 13 residues. Trimming removed 5 bases at V and 5 bases at J, with 11 bases between. The CDR3 here is CASSSLRGDTQYF. The CDR3 DNA is TGTGCCAGCAGCTCACTCAGGGGAGATACGCAGTATTTT.

The chain is built from TRBV2 and TRBJ2-7, with D tentatively TRBD1 (6 bases). CDR1 and CDR2 from the germline V gene are SNHLY and FYNNEI. This CDR3 has 12 residues. The germline V and J ends were trimmed by 4 bases and 4 bases, with 8 bases remaining between them. CDR3 in DNA: TGTGCCAGCAGTGTTACAGGGTACGAGCAGTACGTC. This translates into CASSVTGYEQYV.

The CDR3 is CARSREYAGQEAYEQYF. The CDR3 nucleotides are TGTGCCAGAAGCCGAGAATATGCTGGACAGGAGGCCTACGAGCAGTACTTC. This chain connects TRBV5-3 to TRBJ2-7; the match to TRBD1 covers 7 bases. TRBV5-3 belongs to the ORF category, with a function that is uncertain. This CDR3 is built from 17 residues. V lost 4 bases, J lost 2 bases, and 15 bases stayed unmatched.

The V and J genes are TRBV19 and TRBJ2-1; the match to TRBD2 covers 14 bases. The V segment lost 5 bases and the J segment 8 bases; nucleotides outside the gene matches: 8. CDR1 is LNHDA, CDR2 SQIVND, per germline (reference sequence). This CDR3 has 16 amino acids. In DNA, the CDR3 is TGTGCCAGTAGTCCTCCCGGGACTAGCGGGGGTTATGAGCAGTTCTTC. Its translation is CASSPPGTSGGYEQFF.

The genes are TRBV6-6 and TRBJ1-1; D not certain. V was cut by 7 bases and J by 4 bases, with 13 bases left in between. Germline CDR1 and CDR2: MNHNY and SVGAGI (reference sequence). The CDR3 sequence is 13 residues long. The CDR3 nucleotides read TGTGCCAGCACCTTCAAAGCAGGCACTGAAGCTTTCTTT. Residues: CASTFKAGTEAFF.

This clone was observed a handful of times. This rearrangement joins TRBV2 to TRBJ1-1, with D perhaps matching TRBD1 (5 bases). V dropped 1 base and J dropped 0 bases, with 6 bases sitting between them. Germline CDR1 is SNHLY and CDR2 is FYNNEI. This CDR3 is built from 14 residues. CDR3 DNA sequence: TGTGCCAGCAGTGAAGGACAGTTGAACACTGAAGCTTTCTTT. Protein product: CASSEGQLNTEAFF. The variable domain in full, completed from reference TRBV2 and TRBJ1-1, reads EPEVTQTPSHQVTQMGQEVILRCVPISNHLYFYWYRQILGQKVEFLVSFYNNEISEKSEIFDDQFSVERPDGSNFTLKIRSTKLEDSAMYFCASSEGQLNTEAFFGQGTRLTVV.

V usage is TRBV24-1 and J usage is TRBJ2-1; 7 bases are shared with TRBD2. CDR1 and CDR2 from the germline V gene are KGHDR and SFDVKD. Trimming cost V 4 bases and J 10 bases; bases outside gene matches: 9. The CDR3 spans 14 residues. The CDR3 reads CATSDPREGREQFF. The DNA for the CDR3 is TGTGCCACCAGTGACCCCAGGGAGGGAAGAGAGCAGTTCTTC.

Many counts were recorded for this clone. The V and J genes are TRBV7-9 and TRBJ1-1; no firm D call. CDR3 length: 13 amino acids. From germline, CDR1 is SEHNR and CDR2 FQNEAQ (reference sequence). Trimming shortened V by 5 bases and J by 0 bases, and 7 bases separated the two germline ends. CDR3 residues: CASSPQMNTEAFF. The CDR3 DNA reads as TGTGCCAGCAGCCCTCAGATGAACACTGAAGCTTTCTTT.

This clone has only a few counts. J is TRBJ2-1 and V is TRBV3-1 (or the pseudogene TRBV3-2), with D tentatively TRBD2 (5 bases). CDR1 is LGHDT, CDR2 YNNKEL, per germline (reference sequence). V lost 1 base and J 13 bases, leaving 14 bases between the germline ends. The CDR3 is made up of 13 amino acids. The CDR3 protein is CASSQVLSGSQFF. CDR3 coding DNA: TGTGCCAGCAGCCAAGTATTATCGGGGTCCCAGTTCTTC.